The 22 T cell receptor beta chains listed next were all sequenced from one sample in a study of blood T cells in healthy people across ages. A second PCR, run for roughly 7 to 12 cycles, used a sample-barcoded 5' primer plus a J-beta primer mix. Each CDR3 protein gets one entry after TCRdb re-called the 5' RACE reads with MiXCR. The table shows more than 800,000 distinct CDR3 sequences, with more than 25% occurring only once. The sample was blood. These receptors originate from a woman aged 80 or over in good health.

The CDR3 nucleotides are TGTGCCATCAGTGAGTCGATTTGGGCAGGGGAAGAGCAGTTCTTC. Translated, it gives CAISESIWAGEEQFF. The genes are TRBV10-3 and TRBJ2-1; a possible D gene is TRBD1 (6 bases). The V and J ends lost 0 bases and 10 bases respectively, with 16 bases between them. CDR1 is ENHRY and CDR2 is SYGVKD in the germline V gene. The CDR3 totals 15 residues.

The chain employs TRBV6-6 and TRBJ1-1; no reliable D call. This CDR3 contains 13 residues. The V and J ends lost 2 bases and 6 bases respectively, with 10 bases between them. Germline CDR1 is MNHNY and CDR2 is SVGAGI (reference sequence). CDR3 loop: CASSYGQQSEAFF. The CDR3 DNA sequence: TGTGCCAGCAGTTACGGGCAGCAATCTGAAGCTTTCTTT.

The chain is built from TRBV7-2 and TRBJ2-2; D is unclear. The CDR3 covers 17 residues. CDR1 is SGHTA, CDR2 FQGNSA, per germline. V lost 3 bases and J lost 2, with 16 bases in between. CDR3 amino acids: CASSLAHQTPNTGELFF. CDR3 nucleotides: TGTGCCAGCAGCTTGGCCCATCAGACACCAAACACCGGGGAGCTGTTTTTT.

V and J are TRBV5-4 and TRBJ2-1; D is ambiguous. CDR1 and CDR2 from the germline V gene are SGHNT and YYREEE (reference sequence). The CDR3 has 14 residues. V lost 10 bases and J 0 bases, leaving 14 bases between the germline ends. The CDR3 DNA is TGTGCCGGCGGAAAAAGGGACTCCTACAATGAGCAGTTCTTC. This sequence encodes CAGGKRDSYNEQFF.

This clonotype was detected a few times. The gene calls are TRBV20-1 and TRBJ2-3, with TRBD2 matching 7 bases. V was pared by 6 bases and J by 0 bases, with 3 bases of the junction left unmatched. Germline V lookup: CDR1 DFQATT, CDR2 SNEGSKA (reference sequence). This CDR3 contains 13 residues. This chain's CDR3 is CSAGAGSTDTQYF. CDR3 DNA: TGCAGTGCAGGAGCGGGGAGCACAGATACGCAGTATTTT.

This clonotype was counted ten times or more. V is TRBV3-1 and J is TRBJ2-3; 8 bases fit TRBD2. The V gene's germline CDR1 is LGHDT and CDR2 YNNKEL (reference sequence). V dropped 8 bases and J dropped 4; count of bases not matched to a gene: 8. The CDR3 consists of 14 residues. The CDR3 spells CASGRRGASDTQYF. The CDR3 nucleotides read TGTGCCAGCGGCCGGCGGGGGGCATCAGATACGCAGTATTTT.

This clonotype occurred many times. The CDR3 is CASSLAHREEQFF. The CDR3, as DNA: TGTGCCAGCAGCTTAGCGCACCGGGAGGAGCAGTTCTTC. This chain connects TRBV7-2 to TRBJ2-1, with D perhaps matching TRBD2 (6 bases). Deletions cut 0 bases from V and 10 bases from J, with 10 bases between. From germline, CDR1 is SGHTA and CDR2 FQGNSA. The CDR3 loop spans 13 amino acids.

This clonotype came up once. CDR3 loop: CASSLQGTVGEQYF. For the CDR3, the DNA is TGTGCCAGCAGCTTACAGGGGACAGTCGGTGAGCAGTACTTC. The genes are TRBV7-2 and TRBJ2-7; 7 nucleotides agree with TRBD1. In germline, CDR1 is SGHTA, CDR2 FQGNSA. This CDR3 spans 14 amino acids. After removal of 2 bases from V and 7 bases from J, the junction contained 8 bases not matched to a gene.

As regards this clonotype: With a much larger clone just one base away, this may be a read error. The rearrangement uses TRBV6-5 and TRBJ2-5; TRBD1 agrees at 8 bases. The CDR3 spans 12 residues. Germline assignment: CDR1 MNHEY and CDR2 SVGAGI. V was clipped by 5 bases and J by 11 bases; unmatched bases: 7. CDR3 sequence reads: CASSLQGGVQYF. The CDR3 nucleotides read TGTGCCAGCAGTCTACAGGGGGGCGTTCAGTACTTC.

This clonotype has a count of ten or more. The chain joins TRBV6-5 to TRBJ2-7, with D perhaps matching TRBD2 (5 bases). The length of the CDR3 is 15 residues. The V end was cut by 3 bases, the J end by 0 bases, with 12 bases between. CDR1 MNHEY and CDR2 SVGAGI come from the germline V gene. CDR3 coding DNA: TGTGCCAGCAGTTATGTGGGGAGAGGCTCCTACGAGCAGTACTTC. Residues: CASSYVGRGSYEQYF.

This clonotype was picked up many times. CDR3 protein: CASSQTAGGPQHF. CDR3 coding DNA: TGTGCCAGCAGCCAGACGGCAGGGGGGCCCCAGCATTTT. The J gene is TRBJ1-5, the V gene TRBV27; 7 bases are shared with TRBD1. After removal of 6 bases from V and 9 bases from J, the junction contained 8 bases not matched to a gene. Germline CDR1 reads MNHEY; CDR2 reads SMNVEV (reference sequence). The CDR3 covers 13 residues.

V and J are TRBV6-2 or TRBV6-3 and TRBJ1-5; TRBD1 is a possible D gene (5 bases). CDR3 length: 16 residues. CDR1 is MNHEY, CDR2 SVGEGT, per germline. Trimming shortened V by 6 bases and J by 5 bases, and 20 bases separated the two germline ends. CDR3: CASRGLTGWGHQPQHF. Written as DNA, the CDR3 is TGTGCCAGCAGGGGACTCACGGGCTGGGGACATCAGCCCCAGCATTTT.

This clonotype was recorded at least ten times. The J gene is TRBJ2-7, the V gene TRBV18; 8 bases map to TRBD2. Germline V gene sequence: CDR1 KGHSH, CDR2 LQKENI. Trimming removed 6 bases from V and 6 bases from J; junction bases left unmatched: 13. The CDR3 extends over 15 amino acids. DNA for the CDR3: TGTGCCAGCTCGCTACCCGGGACTAGTATATCCGAGCAGTACTTC. Its protein product is CASSLPGTSISEQYF. Drawing the rest from reference TRBV18 and TRBJ2-7, the complete variable domain is NAGVMQNPRHLVRRRGQEARLRCSPMKGHSHVYWYRQLPEEGLKFMVYLQKENIIDESGMPKERFSAEFPKEGPSILRIQQVVRGDSAAYFCASSLPGTSISEQYFGPGTRLTVT.

The table lists this clonotype with many counts. This sequence joins TRBV2 and TRBJ2-1; D is unclear. The CDR3 sequence is 14 residues long. Trimming took 3 bases from V and 4 from J, leaving 10 bases between them. CDR1 is SNHLY, CDR2 FYNNEI, per germline. CDR3 in DNA: TGTGCCAGCAGTGACAGTTCGGCGTACAATGAGCAGTTCTTC. Translated, it gives CASSDSSAYNEQFF.

CDR3 coding DNA: TGTGCCAGCAAAGGTTTGGGAGTTACTAGCACAGATACGCAGTATTTT. Translation gives CASKGLGVTSTDTQYF. This rearrangement joins TRBV28 to TRBJ2-3; a weak D match, TRBD2 (5 bases). The V end was cut by 7 bases, the J end by 0 bases, with 17 bases between. Germline CDR1 MDHEN, CDR2 SYDVKM. The CDR3 runs 16 residues. Based on the CDR3 plus reference TRBV28 and TRBJ2-3, the full variable domain is DVKVTQSSRYLVKRTGEKVFLECVQDMDHENMFWYRQDPGLGLRLIYFSYDVKMKEKGDIPEGYSVSREKKERFSLILESASTNQTSMYLCASKGLGVTSTDTQYFGPGTRLTVL.

This clonotype has ten or more counts. This chain connects TRBV7-2 to TRBJ1-5, with a weak D call TRBD1 (5 bases). CDR3 size: 12 residues. The V gene lost 1 base and the J gene lost 14 bases, with 12 bases spanning the gap. CDR1 and CDR2 from the germline V gene are SGHTA and FQGNSA. The CDR3 loop reads CASSLEGDPKHF. The CDR3 DNA reads TGTGCCAGCAGCTTAGAAGGGGACCCCAAGCATTTT.

On this clonotype itself: A read error may be the cause here, since a much bigger clone is one base away. This chain joins TRBV6-2 or TRBV6-3 and TRBJ2-7; tentative D call: TRBD2 (6 bases). Judging by the DNA end, TRBJ2-5 fits better; the J call may be wrong. Germline V gene lookup returns CDR1 MNHEY and CDR2 SVGEGT. This CDR3 spans 14 amino acids. The CDR3 reads CASSYGGNGGTQYF. The DNA for the CDR3 is TGTGCCAGCAGTTACGGGGGGAACGGGGGGACCCAGTACTTC.

On this clonotype: It may be a read error: a sequence one base away is much more abundant. The V gene is TRBV3-1, the J gene TRBJ1-2; 9 bases fit TRBD1. The CDR3 has 12 residues. With V trimmed by 7 bases and J by 13 bases, 10 bases remained unmatched. Germline-derived CDR1 and CDR2 are LGHDT and YNNKEL (reference sequence). The CDR3 coding sequence is TGTGCCAGCAACCTAAGGGACAGGGACTGCACCTTC. Its translation: CASNLRDRDCTF.

This clonotype was observed at least ten times. V and J are TRBV12-3 or TRBV12-4 and TRBJ1-6; no reliable D call. V dropped 6 bases and J dropped 6 bases, with 12 bases sitting between them. The CDR3 spans 14 residues. The CDR3 here is CASRKSWGNSPLHF. CDR3 DNA: TGTGCCAGCAGAAAGTCATGGGGTAATTCACCCCTCCACTTT.

The chain is built from TRBV20-1 and TRBJ2-1, with 7 nucleotides matching TRBD2. This CDR3 comprises 14 residues. The J segment lost 3 bases and the V segment lost 6 bases, leaving 8 bases of the junction unmatched. From germline, CDR1 is DFQATT and CDR2 SNEGSKA (reference sequence). CDR3 in DNA: TGCAGTGCAATGGTTGGGGGGGACTACAATGAGCAGTTCTTC. It codes for CSAMVGGDYNEQFF.

This clonotype was recorded once. The chain is built from TRBV11-2 and TRBJ2-3; TRBD2 aligns across 9 bases. V shed 5 bases, J shed 5 bases, and the junction held 11 bases outside the gene matches. The V gene's germline CDR1 is SGHAT and CDR2 FQNNGV. The CDR3 covers 16 residues. CDR3 bases: TGTGCCAGCAGCACACGCCCGGGACTAGCAATAGATACGCAGTATTTT. Translation gives CASSTRPGLAIDTQYF.

This clonotype was counted many times. V gene TRBV7-2 combines with J gene TRBJ2-5; 7 bases are shared with TRBD1. This CDR3 is 14 amino acids long. Germline V gene data show CDR1 as SGHTA and CDR2 as FQGNSA. The junction had 5 bases not matched to a gene; V was cut back by 5 bases and J by 2 bases. The CDR3 protein is CASSKWGQQETQYF. The CDR3 nucleotides read TGTGCCAGCAGCAAATGGGGACAGCAAGAGACCCAGTACTTC. The variable domain in full, with the rest retrieved from reference TRBV7-2 and TRBJ2-5, is GAGVSQSPSNKVTEKGKDVELRCDPISGHTALYWYRQSLGQGLEFLIYFQGNSAPDKSGLPSDRFSAERTGGSVSTLTIQRTQQEDSAVYLCASSKWGQQETQYFGPGTRLLVL.